These 8 T cell receptor beta chains share one sample of origin, sequenced in a study of Ad26.COV2.S vaccination and SARS-CoV-2 variants. Treatment defined: roughly 20 received Ad26.COV2.S at low or high dose, single or two shots; several received placebo; per-sample allocation not given. Sampling was performed 63 days after the first vaccine or placebo injection. Profiled with immunoSEQ multiplex PCR; TCRdb holds only in-frame clones, not every one. The sample has almost 400,000 clones; approximately 91% are singletons. The sequences come from peripheral blood, collected in a trial of Ad26.COV2.S vaccine versus placebo. The receptors derive from a person aged 18-60 years who received the Ad26.COV2.S COVID-19 vaccine or a placebo.

The V gene is TRBV12-5, the J gene TRBJ1-4; D unclear. Deletions cut 2 bases from V and 11 bases from J, with 9 bases between. The CDR3 sequence is 12 residues long. Germline loops: CDR1 LGHNT, CDR2 FRNRAP. Here the CDR3 reads CASGLRGGKLFF. The DNA of the CDR3 is TGTGCTAGTGGTTTGCGGGGAGGGAAACTGTTTTTT.

This clone was counted once. The V call is TRBV28, the J call TRBJ1-2, with unresolved D. The V end lost 2 bases, the J end lost 7 bases, and 23 bases lay between the germline ends. Per the germline V gene, CDR1 is MDHEN and CDR2 is SYDVKM. This CDR3 has 17 amino acids. This chain's CDR3 is CASSLVSPLTEGSGYTF. CDR3 sequence (DNA): TGTGCCAGCAGTTTAGTTTCCCCCCTTACAGAGGGAAGTGGCTACACCTTC.

This chain links TRBV18 with TRBJ2-6, with D unresolved. The V end lost 5 bases, the J end lost 0 bases, and 20 bases lay between the germline ends. CDR3 size: 19 residues. Germline V CDR1 and CDR2: KGHSH, LQKENI. CDR3 residues: CASSSDTQTSLSGANVLTF. As DNA, the CDR3 is TGTGCCAGCTCATCCGACACTCAAACATCCCTCTCTGGGGCCAACGTCCTGACTTTC. The whole variable domain, filled in from reference TRBV18 and TRBJ2-6, reads NAGVMQNPRHLVRRRGQEARLRCSPMKGHSHVYWYRQLPEEGLKFMVYLQKENIIDESGMPKERFSAEFPKEGPSILRIQQVVRGDSAAYFCASSSDTQTSLSGANVLTFGAGSRLTVL.

The chain joins TRBV12-3 or TRBV12-4 to TRBJ2-2, with D uncertain. V shed 6 bases and J shed 4 bases, with 6 bases lying between them. The CDR3 spans 12 residues. CDR3 protein: CASSPGTGELFF. CDR3 nucleotides: TGTGCCAGCAGCCCGGGCACCGGGGAGCTGTTTTTT.

CDR3 region: CASVSSGDTEAFF. CDR3 bases: TGTGCCAGCGTATCTTCAGGGGACACTGAAGCTTTCTTT. The rearrangement joins TRBV12-3 or TRBV12-4 to TRBJ1-1; D perhaps matches TRBD1 (6 bases). This CDR3 spans 13 amino acids. V dropped 8 bases and J dropped 3 bases, with 13 bases sitting between them.

This chain uses TRBV15 with TRBJ1-4; D is unresolved. The germline V and J ends were trimmed by 2 bases and 6 bases, with 4 bases remaining between them. Per germline, CDR1 LNHNV and CDR2 YYDKDF (reference sequence). The CDR3 is made up of 12 amino acids. CDR3 sequence: CATSRHHEKLFF. DNA of the CDR3: TGTGCCACCAGCAGACATCATGAAAAACTGTTTTTT. Combining the CDR3 with reference TRBV15 and TRBJ1-4 gives the whole variable domain DAMVIQNPRYQVTQFGKPVTLSCSQTLNHNVMYWYQQKSSQAPKLLFHYYDKDFNNEADTPDNFQSRRPNTSFCFLDIRSPGLGDTAMYLCATSRHHEKLFFGSGTQLSVL.

This chain connects TRBV2 to TRBJ2-6; D call uncertain. Germline V lookup: CDR1 SNHLY, CDR2 FYNNEI. This CDR3 has 13 residues. V dropped 7 bases and J dropped 4 bases, with 8 bases sitting between them. The CDR3 spells CASNTRGANVLTF. The CDR3 bases are TGTGCCAGCAATACAAGGGGGGCCAACGTCCTGACTTTC.

This chain links TRBV6-2 or TRBV6-3 with TRBJ2-3, with 13 bases fitting TRBD2. Germline V lookup: CDR1 MNHEY, CDR2 SVGEGT. The CDR3 has 15 amino acids. The ends lost 2 bases at V and 5 bases at J; junction bases unmatched: 1. In DNA form, the CDR3 reads TGTGCCAGCAGTTACGGGACTAGCGGGATAGATACGCAGTATTTT. It specifies CASSYGTSGIDTQYF.